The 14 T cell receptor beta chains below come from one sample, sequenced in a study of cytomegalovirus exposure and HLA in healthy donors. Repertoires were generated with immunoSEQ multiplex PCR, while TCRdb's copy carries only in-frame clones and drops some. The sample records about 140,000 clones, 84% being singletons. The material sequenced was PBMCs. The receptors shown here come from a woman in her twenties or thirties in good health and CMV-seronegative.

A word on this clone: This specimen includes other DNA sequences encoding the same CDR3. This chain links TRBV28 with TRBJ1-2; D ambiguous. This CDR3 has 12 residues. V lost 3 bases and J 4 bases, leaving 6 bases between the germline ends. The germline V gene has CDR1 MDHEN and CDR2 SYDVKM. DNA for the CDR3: TGTGCCAGCAGTTTCTCGAGCTATGGCTACACCTTC. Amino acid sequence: CASSFSSYGYTF.

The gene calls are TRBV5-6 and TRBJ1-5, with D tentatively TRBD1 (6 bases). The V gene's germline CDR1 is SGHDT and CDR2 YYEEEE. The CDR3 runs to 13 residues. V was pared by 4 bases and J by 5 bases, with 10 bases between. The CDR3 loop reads CASSGAGDQPQHF. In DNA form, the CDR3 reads TGTGCCAGCAGCGGGGCAGGGGATCAGCCCCAGCATTTT.

Here the CDR3 DNA reads TGTGCCAGCAGCTGGGGACAGGGGGAGACTGGGGCCAACGTCCTGACTTTC. It codes for CASSWGQGETGANVLTF. The gene calls are TRBV7-6 and TRBJ2-6; 11 positions match TRBD1. The CDR3 sequence is 17 residues long. Per the germline V gene, CDR1 is SGHVS and CDR2 is FNYEAQ. V shed 4 bases, J shed 2 bases, and the junction held 4 bases outside the gene matches.

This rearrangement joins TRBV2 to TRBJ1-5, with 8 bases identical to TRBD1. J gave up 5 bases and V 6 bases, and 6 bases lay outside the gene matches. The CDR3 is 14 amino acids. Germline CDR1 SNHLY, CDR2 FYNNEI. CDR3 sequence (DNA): TGTGCCAGCAGCGCCCTGGACAGGGATCAGCCCCAGCATTTT. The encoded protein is CASSALDRDQPQHF.

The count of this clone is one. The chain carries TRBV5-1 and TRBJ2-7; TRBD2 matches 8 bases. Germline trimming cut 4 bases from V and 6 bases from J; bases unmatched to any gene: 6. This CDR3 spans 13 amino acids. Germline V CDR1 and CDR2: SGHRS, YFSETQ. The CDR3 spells CASSRDGRGEQYF. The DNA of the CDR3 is TGCGCCAGCAGCCGAGACGGGAGGGGCGAGCAGTACTTC. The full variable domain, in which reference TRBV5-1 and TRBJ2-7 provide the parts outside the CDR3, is KAGVTQTPRYLIKTRGQQVTLSCSPISGHRSVSWYQQTPGQGLQFLFEYFSETQRNKGNFPGRFSGRQFSNSRSEMNVSTLELGDSALYLCASSRDGRGEQYFGPGTRLTVT.

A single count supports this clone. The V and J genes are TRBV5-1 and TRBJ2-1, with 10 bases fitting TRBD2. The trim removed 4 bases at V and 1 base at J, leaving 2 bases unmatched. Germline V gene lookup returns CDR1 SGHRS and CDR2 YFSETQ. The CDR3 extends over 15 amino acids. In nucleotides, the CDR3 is TGCGCCAGCAGCGGGGGACTAGCGTCCTACAATGAGCAGTTCTTC. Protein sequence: CASSGGLASYNEQFF. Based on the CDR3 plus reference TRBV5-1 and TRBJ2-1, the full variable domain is KAGVTQTPRYLIKTRGQQVTLSCSPISGHRSVSWYQQTPGQGLQFLFEYFSETQRNKGNFPGRFSGRQFSNSRSEMNVSTLELGDSALYLCASSGGLASYNEQFFGPGTRLTVL.

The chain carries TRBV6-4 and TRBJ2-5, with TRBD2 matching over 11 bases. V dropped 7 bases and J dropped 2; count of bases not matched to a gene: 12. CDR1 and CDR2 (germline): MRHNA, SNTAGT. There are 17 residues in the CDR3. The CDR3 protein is CASTRGGASGGQETQYF. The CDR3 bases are TGTGCCAGCACTCGAGGGGGGGCTAGCGGGGGGCAAGAGACCCAGTACTTC.

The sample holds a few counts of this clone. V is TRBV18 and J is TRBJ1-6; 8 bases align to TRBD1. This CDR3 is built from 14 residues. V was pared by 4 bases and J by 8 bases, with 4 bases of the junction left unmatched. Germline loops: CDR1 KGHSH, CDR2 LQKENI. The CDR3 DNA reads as TGTGCCAGCTCACGGGGACAGGAAGATTCACCCCTCCACTTT. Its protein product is CASSRGQEDSPLHF.

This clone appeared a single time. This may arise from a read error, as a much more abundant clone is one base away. The CDR3 loop is CASSAGTGSYEQYF. In nucleotides, the CDR3 is TGTGCCAGCAGCGCCGGGACAGGCTCCTACGAGCAGTACTTC. J is TRBJ2-7 and V is TRBV5-6; TRBD1 aligns across 8 bases. There are 14 residues in the CDR3. The germline gives CDR1 SGHDT, CDR2 YYEEEE. The ends lost 4 bases at V and 0 bases at J; junction bases unmatched: 3.

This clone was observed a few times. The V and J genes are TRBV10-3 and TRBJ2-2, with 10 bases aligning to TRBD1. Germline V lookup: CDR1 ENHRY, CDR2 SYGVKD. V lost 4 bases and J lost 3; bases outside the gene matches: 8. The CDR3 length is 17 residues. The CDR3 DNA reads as TGTGCCATCAGTGGGACAGGGGGTACGGTTGACACCGGGGAGCTGTTTTTT. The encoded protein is CAISGTGGTVDTGELFF.

CDR3 nucleotides: TGTGCCAGCAGTTTATTTCAGGGGAATGGCTACACCTTC. Protein sequence: CASSLFQGNGYTF. The V call is TRBV27, the J call TRBJ1-2; D is possibly TRBD1 (6 bases). The germline V gene encodes CDR1 MNHEY and CDR2 SMNVEV (reference sequence). The CDR3 spans 13 residues. V was pared by 1 base and J by 6 bases, with 9 bases between.

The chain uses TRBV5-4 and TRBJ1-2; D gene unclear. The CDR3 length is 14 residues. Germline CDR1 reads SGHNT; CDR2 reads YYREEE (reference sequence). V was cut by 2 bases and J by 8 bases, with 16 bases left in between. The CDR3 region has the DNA TGTGCCAGCAGCTTCCCCCAGGCTTCCGGAGGCTACACCTTC. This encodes CASSFPQASGGYTF.

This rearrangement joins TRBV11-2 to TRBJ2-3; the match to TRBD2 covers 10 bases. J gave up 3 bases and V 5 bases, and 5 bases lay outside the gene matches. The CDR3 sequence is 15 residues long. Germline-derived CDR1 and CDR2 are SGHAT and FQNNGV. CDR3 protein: CASSPSGGETDTQYF. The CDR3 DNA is TGTGCCAGCAGCCCTAGCGGGGGTGAGACAGATACGCAGTATTTT.

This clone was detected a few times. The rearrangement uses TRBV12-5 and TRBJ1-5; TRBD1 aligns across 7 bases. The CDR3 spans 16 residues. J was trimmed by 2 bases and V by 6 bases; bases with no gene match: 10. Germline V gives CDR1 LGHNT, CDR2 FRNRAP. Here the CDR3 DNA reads TGTGCTAGTGGCCCCGACAGGGTACTCGGCAATCAGCCCCAGCATTTT. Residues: CASGPDRVLGNQPQHF.